Below, 6 T cell receptor beta chains from the same sample are listed, as sequenced in a study of a mutant IDH1 vaccine in newly diagnosed glioma. The time point is: week 35, safety follow-up. Each dose of the vaccine consisted of 300 ug of mutant IDH1 20-mer peptide, with topical imiquimod. Their cognate antigens are unknown. Method: immunoSEQ multiplex PCR; TCRdb's copy keeps in-frame clones and lacks some. In the table there are roughly 60,000 clones, about four fifths of which are singletons. The sequences come from PBMCs, collected from a glioma patient whose treatment included an IDH1 peptide vaccine. These receptors originate from a middle-aged man with glioma.

The chain joins TRBV6-5 to TRBJ2-7; D may be TRBD1 or TRBD2 (6 bases each). The CDR3 loop spans 15 amino acids. From germline, CDR1 is MNHEY and CDR2 SVGAGI. V lost 0 bases to trimming and J lost 0 bases, with 9 bases between them. This chain's CDR3 is CASSYSEGVSYEQYF. In nucleotides, the CDR3 is TGTGCCAGCAGTTACTCGGAGGGGGTCTCCTACGAGCAGTACTTC.

The rearrangement uses TRBV30 and TRBJ1-5, with TRBD1 as a possible D gene (6 bases). This CDR3 comprises 15 residues. V was cut by 2 bases and J by 2 bases, with 13 bases left in between. Germline-derived CDR1 and CDR2 are GTSNPN and SVGIG (reference sequence). The CDR3 sequence: CAWSKGDTRNQPQHF. The CDR3 DNA is TGTGCCTGGAGTAAGGGGGACACTCGCAATCAGCCCCAGCATTTT.

The chain uses TRBV7-2 and TRBJ1-1, with D possibly being TRBD1 (5 bases). This CDR3 has 14 residues. Germline V gene sequence: CDR1 SGHTA, CDR2 FQGNSA. The V gene lost 3 bases and the J gene lost 3 bases, with 11 bases spanning the gap. CDR3 region: CASSFRVGDTEAFF. CDR3 DNA: TGTGCCAGCAGCTTCAGGGTAGGGGACACTGAAGCTTTCTTT.

The chain has TRBV1 and TRBJ1-5; TRBD1 is taken as the D call from the table, unchecked against the DNA. TRBV1 is a listed pseudogene. CDR3 size: 21 residues. The CDR3 coding sequence is TGCACCAGCAGCCAAGATCGTCGGGTTGGACAGGGGGAGTTTGGGGGTCAGCCCCAGCATTTT. This sequence encodes CTSSQDRRVGQGEFGGQPQHF.

The chain is built from TRBV5-4 and TRBJ2-2, with D perhaps matching TRBD2 (5 bases). There are 15 residues in the CDR3. The V gene's germline CDR1 is SGHNT and CDR2 YYREEE (reference sequence). With 0 bases removed from V and 5 bases from J, the gap between germline ends came to 11 bases. CDR3 sequence reads: CASSLDGLTTGELFF. As DNA, the CDR3 is TGTGCCAGCAGCTTGGATGGACTTACAACCGGGGAGCTGTTTTTT.

The genes are TRBV28 and TRBJ1-5; 9 bases are shared with TRBD1. Germline V gene sequence: CDR1 MDHEN, CDR2 SYDVKM. The CDR3 has 15 residues. The V and J ends lost 6 bases and 4 bases, in that order; junction bases with no gene match: 7. CDR3 protein: CASRSGTGSNQPQHF. CDR3 bases: TGTGCCAGCAGATCCGGGACAGGGAGTAATCAGCCCCAGCATTTT.